This is a list of T cell receptor beta chains from one sample in a study of shared clonotypes between healthy human individuals. Method: immunoSEQ multiplex PCR; TCRdb's copy keeps in-frame clones and lacks some. The sample carries 2,500,000 or so clones, around nine tenths recorded once. The sample consisted of naive CD4+ T cells sorted from blood. The receptor source for this set is a man aged 18 to 35 in good health. Each CDR3 is given with its conserved first and last residue. D genes are given only for firm matches. Clone sizes are given selectively: once, few, many, or a class where the clone is expanded.

>TRBJ1-1|16|.|.|TRBV28
CASSWWIQGKNTEAFF
TGTGCCAGCAGTTGGTGGATTCAGGGCAAAAACACTGAAGCTTTCTTT
>TRBJ1-1|13|.|.|TRBV7-9
CASTSGDAGGAFF
TGTGCCAGCACCTCCGGGGACGCCGGGGGAGCTTTCTTT
>TRBJ2-1|14|.|.|TRBV5-1
CASSTGDLRNEQFF
TGCGCCAGCAGCACGGGGGACTTGCGCAATGAGCAGTTCTTC
>TRBJ1-5|15|.|.|TRBV7-3
CASSTLCGGNQPQHF
TGTGCCAGCAGCACTCTATGTGGGGGCAATCAGCCCCAGCATTTT
>TRBJ1-1|13|TRBD1|.|TRBV9
CASSDTGGVEAFF
TGTGCCAGCAGTGATACAGGGGGAGTTGAAGCTTTCTTT
>TRBJ2-1|14|.|once|TRBV5-1
CASGLQGDIGEQFF
TGCGCCAGCGGTCTGCAGGGTGATATCGGTGAGCAGTTCTTC
>TRBJ1-5|16|.|.|TRBV30
CAWSGFGTGSNQPQHF
TGTGCCTGGAGTGGTTTTGGGACTGGGAGCAATCAGCCCCAGCATTTT
>TRBJ1-1|15|TRBD1|.|TRBV7-9
CASSPGQAGVTEAFF
TGTGCCAGCAGCCCTGGACAGGCAGGAGTCACTGAAGCTTTCTTT
>TRBJ1-1|14|.|.|TRBV5-1
CASSLDPPNTEAFF
TGCGCCAGCAGCTTGGATCCTCCGAACACTGAAGCTTTCTTT
>TRBJ2-6|16|TRBD2|.|TRBV10-3
CASQTSGYSGANVLTF
TGTGCCTCTCAGACTAGCGGTTACTCTGGGGCCAACGTCCTGACTTTC
>TRBJ2-5|12|TRBD1|.|TRBV30
CAWGQGAETQYF
TGTGCCTGGGGACAGGGGGCCGAGACCCAGTACTTC
>TRBJ2-7|18|.|.|TRBV11-2
CASSLRGLGLGYYYEQYF
TGTGCCAGCAGCCTAAGAGGATTGGGACTCGGGTACTACTACGAGCAGTACTTC
>TRBJ1-6|16|.|.|TRBV4-3
CASSQDRVSLNSPLHF
TGCGCCAGCAGCCAAGATAGGGTTAGTCTTAATTCACCCCTCCACTTT
>TRBJ2-6|24|TRBD1|.|TRBV9
CASSVDVEKTGTGVYASGANVLTF
TGTGCCAGCAGCGTAGACGTAGAAAAGACCGGGACAGGGGTATATGCTTCTGGGGCCAACGTCCTGACTTTC
>TRBJ2-2|12|.|.|TRBV5-8
CASCPGAGELFF
TGTGCCAGCTGTCCAGGGGCCGGGGAGCTGTTTTTT
>TRBJ2-7|16|.|.|TRBV30
CAWSVLPAGPSYEQYF
TGTGCCTGGAGTGTACTTCCGGCAGGACCCTCCTACGAGCAGTACTTC
>TRBJ2-7|13|.|.|TRBV28
CASSLGFSYEQYF
TGTGCCAGCAGTTTAGGGTTCTCCTACGAGCAGTACTTC
>TRBJ2-2|16|.|.|TRBV7-9
CASSSRVGANTGELFF
TGTGCCAGCAGCTCCCGTGTAGGGGCGAACACCGGGGAGCTGTTTTTT
>TRBJ1-1|12|.|.|TRBV6-6
CASRRGVTEAFF
TGTGCCAGCCGAAGGGGAGTTACTGAAGCTTTCTTT
>TRBJ1-1|16|.|.|TRBV5-1
CASSLPWGAMNTEAFF
TGCGCCAGCAGCCTACCTTGGGGGGCGATGAACACTGAAGCTTTCTTT
>TRBJ2-7|14|.|.|TRBV7-2
CASSVGGQTYEQYF
TGTGCCAGCAGCGTCGGCGGACAGACGTACGAGCAGTACTTC
>TRBJ2-4|14|.|once|TRBV7-9
CASTGGWSRNIQYF
TGTGCCAGCACTGGAGGGTGGTCGCGGAACATTCAGTACTTC
>TRBJ2-2|16|.|.|TRBV25-1
CASSESTRGEIGELFF
TGTGCCAGCAGTGAATCCACGAGAGGGGAAATCGGGGAGCTGTTTTTT
>TRBJ1-2|13|.|.|TRBV25-1
CASSGGGNYGYTF
TGTGCCAGCAGCGGGGGTGGCAACTATGGCTACACCTTC
>TRBJ2-7|14|.|.|TRBV11-1
CASSPMGPSLEQYF
TGTGCCAGCAGCCCAATGGGCCCCTCCCTCGAGCAGTACTTC
>TRBJ2-3|15|.|.|TRBV6-1
CASSSRNPTSDTQYF
TGTGCCAGCAGTAGTCGGAACCCCACATCGGATACGCAGTATTTT
>TRBJ1-1|13|.|.|TRBV10-3
CAIMPGQNTEAFF
TGTGCCATCATGCCAGGGCAGAACACTGAAGCTTTCTTT
>TRBJ1-2|13|.|.|TRBV14
CASSQRVVAGYTF
TGTGCCAGCAGCCAAAGAGTGGTGGCTGGCTACACCTTC
>TRBJ2-5|16|TRBD2|.|TRBV23-1
CASPISASGSSETQYF
TGCGCCAGCCCAATCTCGGCTAGCGGGAGCTCAGAGACCCAGTACTTC
>TRBJ1-5|16|.|.|TRBV6-4
CASSDYWGRGNQPQHF
TGTGCCAGCAGTGACTATTGGGGGCGAGGGAATCAGCCCCAGCATTTT
>TRBJ2-5|14|.|.|TRBV7-2
CASSFRHIQETQYF
TGTGCCAGCAGCTTTAGACATATACAAGAGACCCAGTACTTC
>TRBJ1-1|16|.|.|TRBV9
CASSGERGRAATEAFF
TGTGCCAGCAGCGGGGAAAGGGGCAGGGCGGCCACTGAAGCTTTCTTT
>TRBJ1-1|13|.|.|TRBV5-4
CASSSDSRAEAFF
TGTGCCAGCAGCTCGGACAGCAGGGCTGAAGCTTTCTTT
>TRBJ1-1|13|TRBD1|.|TRBV2
CASSGQGVTEAFF
TGTGCCAGCAGTGGCCAGGGGGTGACTGAAGCTTTCTTT
>TRBJ1-4|15|TRBD1|.|TRBV4-3
CASSQNRGTNEKLFF
TGCGCCAGCAGCCAAAACAGGGGGACTAATGAAAAACTGTTTTTT
>TRBJ1-2|14|.|once|TRBV9
CASSVESGPYGYTF
TGTGCCAGCAGCGTAGAATCAGGCCCCTATGGCTACACCTTC
>TRBJ2-7|13|.|.|TRBV6-1
CASSENRQYEQYF
TGTGCCAGCAGTGAAAATCGACAGTACGAGCAGTACTTC
>TRBJ1-1|13|.|.|TRBV2
CATARDTNTEAFF
TGTGCCACAGCCCGGGACACCAACACTGAAGCTTTCTTT
>TRBJ2-7|13|.|.|TRBV6-1
CASSLEGVYEQYF
TGTGCCAGCAGTCTTGAAGGCGTCTACGAGCAGTACTTC
>TRBJ1-4|13|.|.|TRBV25-1
CASSFTTNEKLFF
TGTGCCAGCAGCTTTACAACTAATGAAAAACTGTTTTTT
>TRBJ1-6|15|.|few|TRBV30
CAWSHMPGEDSPLHF
TGTGCCTGGAGCCACATGCCGGGAGAGGATTCACCCCTCCACTTT
>TRBJ2-2|16|TRBD1|.|TRBV7-3
CASRRYSGQDTGELFF
TGTGCCAGCAGGCGTTATTCCGGACAGGACACCGGGGAGCTGTTTTTT
>TRBJ2-2|14|TRBD2|.|TRBV6-5
CASSSTGGTGELFF
TGTGCCAGCAGTTCCACGGGGGGCACCGGGGAGCTGTTTTTT
>TRBJ2-4|15|.|.|TRBV5-1
CASSLERGRENIQYF
TGCGCCAGCAGCTTGGAAAGGGGGAGGGAAAACATTCAGTACTTC
>TRBJ2-3|14|.|.|TRBV6-5
CASRPPNFLDTQYF
TGTGCCAGCAGACCTCCGAACTTCTTAGATACGCAGTATTTT
>TRBJ1-2|11|.|.|TRBV6-6
CASSNKGSYTF
TGTGCCAGCAGTAACAAAGGAAGCTACACCTTC
>TRBJ1-4|16|TRBD1|.|TRBV7-8
CASSPRQGGANEKLFF
TGTGCCAGCAGCCCAAGACAGGGGGGGGCTAATGAAAAACTGTTTTTT
>TRBJ2-5|14|.|.|TRBV5-1
CASSSTVVEETQYF
TGCGCCAGCAGCTCCACTGTCGTTGAAGAGACCCAGTACTTC
>TRBJ2-1|14|TRBD2|.|TRBV10-2
CASSASGIYNEQFF
TGCGCCAGCAGCGCTAGCGGGATTTACAATGAGCAGTTCTTC